This TCR beta chain was obtained from a study of T cells in Graves' hyperthyroidism and ophthalmopathy. This clonotype was counted at least ten times. Researchers took RNA transcripts and amplified the TCR beta CDR3 regions from them. RT-PCR in the first round (using the HTBI primer set) targeted the TCR CDR3. MiXCR, applied by TCRdb to the multiplex PCR reads, yields one record per CDR3 protein. The sample yields some 580,000 distinct CDR3 sequences, about 16% seen once. A NOSPECS grade of at least 4, a Clinical Activity Score of at least 3 and duration under 3 months were recorded in ophthalmopathy patients. Trimming pared 4 bases from V and 10 bases from J, leaving 17 bases between. The CDR3 runs to 13 residues. Germline CDR1 is GTSNPN and CDR2 is SVGIG (reference sequence).

V and J are TRBV30 and TRBJ2-1; tentatively, D is TRBD2 (6 bases). This sequence originates from a woman aged 40-49 years with Graves' ophthalmopathy. Sequencing was carried out using blood. The DNA of the CDR3 is TGTGCCTGGACCGTGTTTAGTGGGGGGGAGCAGTTCTTC. As protein: CAWTVFSGGEQFF.